Listed below are T cell receptor beta chains from one sample, sequenced in a study of human T cells and chemical hapten exposure. TCRdb ran MiXCR on the RACE reads and lists one entry per CDR3 protein. Here the sample spans tens of thousands of distinct CDR3 sequences, less than 5.5% being singletons. Material for sequencing was whole blood. These receptors originate from a human donor in good health. Some clones in this sample may be carry-over from other donors' samples. CDR3s include the opening cysteine and the closing phenylalanine or tryptophan. Each record gives: J gene, V gene, CDR3 protein.

>TRBJ2-5|TRBV5-1
CASSLGSGGLQETQYF
>TRBJ2-3|TRBV20-1
CSARSPNSGGSDTQYF
>TRBJ2-7|TRBV5-4
CASSRTSGSYEQYF
>TRBJ1-5|TRBV28
CASVQGLGQPQHF
>TRBJ2-1|TRBV14
CASSQEPPPSYYNEQFF
>TRBJ2-3|TRBV2
CASGYSLDTQYF
>TRBJ1-1|TRBV20-1
CSAIRTAQAFF
>TRBJ2-7|TRBV27
CASSLTSPDRSYEQYF
>TRBJ1-2|TRBV29-1
CSVGAASYGYTF
>TRBJ1-5|TRBV24-1
CATSDFSGQGRQPQHF
>TRBJ2-3|TRBV7-9
CASSPRSGLALTDTQYF
>TRBJ1-1|TRBV10-3
CAISERLGTGDTEAFF
>TRBJ2-6|TRBV6-5
CASSYSSGAAGGANVLTF
>TRBJ2-4|TRBV2
CASSQSTGFYWYF
>TRBJ2-3|TRBV19
CASSQRESRPSDTQYF
>TRBJ1-1|TRBV5-1
CASSFGGDTEAFF
>TRBJ1-5|TRBV6-4
CASSHTGTDQPQHF
>TRBJ2-6|TRBV27
CASSLYGNSGANVLTF
>TRBJ2-3|TRBV5-1
CASSLPDSTDTQYF
>TRBJ1-4|TRBV6-5
CASSADRVNEKLFF
>TRBJ1-1|TRBV12-3/TRBV12-4
CASSTHPGSGVTEAFF
>TRBJ1-3|TRBV4-3
CASSQVGTVSGNTIYF
>TRBJ1-1|TRBV2
CASRGDLNTEAFF
>TRBJ2-1|TRBV6-1
CASSEAGQPYNEQFF
>TRBJ2-1|TRBV4-2
CASSQATSGAYNEQFF
>TRBJ1-2|TRBV2
CASSPVRQPTSSTF
>TRBJ1-3|TRBV4-3
CASSQVSGNTIYF
>TRBJ2-3|TRBV5-1
CASSLGGKTDTQYF
>TRBJ1-1|TRBV6-2/TRBV6-3
CASSYSSFRREDTEAFF
>TRBJ2-1|TRBV5-1
CASSLEAGAYNEQFF
>TRBJ1-2|TRBV28
CASSFPLHYTHYGYTF